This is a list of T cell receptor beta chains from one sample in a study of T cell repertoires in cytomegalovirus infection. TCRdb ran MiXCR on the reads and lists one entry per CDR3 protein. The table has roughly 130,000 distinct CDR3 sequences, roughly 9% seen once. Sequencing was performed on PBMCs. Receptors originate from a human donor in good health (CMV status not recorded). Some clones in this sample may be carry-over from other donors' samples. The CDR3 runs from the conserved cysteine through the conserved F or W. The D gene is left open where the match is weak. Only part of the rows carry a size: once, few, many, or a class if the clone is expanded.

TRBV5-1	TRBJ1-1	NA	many	CASSSGQGNAEAFF	TGCGCCAGCAGTAGCGGGCAGGGGAACGCTGAAGCTTTCTTT
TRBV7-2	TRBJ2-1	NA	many	CASSSRVANEQFF	TGTGCCAGCAGCTCCCGGGTAGCCAATGAGCAGTTCTTC
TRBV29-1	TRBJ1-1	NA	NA	CSVDLPRGGTTEAFF	TGCAGCGTTGACTTACCTAGGGGGGGTACAACTGAAGCTTTCTTT
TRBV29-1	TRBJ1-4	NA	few	CSGGEGGEKLFF	TGCAGCGGGGGTGAGGGAGGAGAAAAACTGTTTTTT
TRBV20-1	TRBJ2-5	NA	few	CSARTVTQPQETQYF	TGCAGTGCTAGGACGGTCACCCAACCCCAAGAGACCCAGTACTTC
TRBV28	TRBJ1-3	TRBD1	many	CASSSRGHGNTIYF	TGTGCCAGCAGTTCAAGGGGGCACGGAAACACCATATATTTT
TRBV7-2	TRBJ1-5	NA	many	CASSPPQRGYNQPQHF	TGTGCCAGCAGCCCCCCCCAGCGGGGCTACAATCAGCCCCAGCATTTT
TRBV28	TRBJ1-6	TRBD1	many	CASSSDRVYSPLHF	TGTGCCAGCAGTTCGGACAGGGTATATTCACCCCTCCACTTT
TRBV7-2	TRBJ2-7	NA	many	CASSLYLGYEQYF	TGTGCCAGCAGTTTATACCTGGGATACGAGCAGTACTTC
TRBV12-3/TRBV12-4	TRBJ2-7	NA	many	CASSTDQTYEQYF	TGTGCCAGCAGTACAGACCAGACTTACGAGCAGTACTTC
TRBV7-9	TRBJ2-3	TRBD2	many	CASSLIAGSTDTQYF	TGTGCCAGCAGCCTTATAGCGGGGAGCACAGATACGCAGTATTTT
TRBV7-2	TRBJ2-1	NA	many	CASSKMGGSYNEQFF	TGTGCCAGCAGCAAAATGGGGGGCTCCTACAATGAGCAGTTCTTC
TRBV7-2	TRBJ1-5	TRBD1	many	CASSGDRVYQPQHF	TGTGCCAGCAGCGGGGACAGAGTTTATCAGCCCCAGCATTTT
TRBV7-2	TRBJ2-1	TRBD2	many	CASSPQSGAGGINEQFF	TGTGCCAGCAGCCCCCAGAGCGGAGCGGGGGGTATCAATGAGCAGTTCTTC
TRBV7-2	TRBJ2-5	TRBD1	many	CASSSRDRGETQYF	TGTGCCAGCAGCTCCCGGGACAGGGGCGAGACCCAGTACTTC
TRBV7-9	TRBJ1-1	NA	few	CASSPGAISAFF	TGTGCCAGCAGCCCAGGGGCAATATCGGCTTTCTTT
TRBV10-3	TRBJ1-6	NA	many	CAISDMDGLALHF	TGTGCCATCAGTGACATGGACGGACTCGCCCTCCACTTT
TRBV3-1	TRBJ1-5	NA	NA	CASSPRLGGNQPQHF	TGTGCCAGCAGCCCCCGATTAGGGGGCAATCAGCCCCAGCATTTT
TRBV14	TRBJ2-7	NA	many	CASLRSGSYEQYF	TGTGCCAGTCTCCGGTCGGGCTCCTACGAGCAGTACTTC
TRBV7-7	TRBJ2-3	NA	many	CASSLGPGATDTQYF	TGTGCCAGCAGCTTAGGTCCAGGAGCCACAGATACGCAGTATTTT
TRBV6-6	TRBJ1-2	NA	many	CASRLTAGDLYGYTF	TGTGCCAGCAGACTGACAGCCGGAGATCTCTATGGCTACACCTTC
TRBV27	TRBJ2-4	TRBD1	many	CASSVDRDLAKNIQYF	TGTGCCAGCAGTGTTGACAGGGACCTAGCCAAAAACATTCAGTACTTC
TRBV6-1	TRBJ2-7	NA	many	CASSEEGYEQYF	TGTGCCAGCAGTGAAGAGGGCTACGAGCAGTACTTC
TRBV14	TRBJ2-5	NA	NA	CASSQLLPGRRQETQYF	TGTGCCAGCAGCCAACTACTACCGGGACGGAGGCAAGAGACCCAGTACTTC
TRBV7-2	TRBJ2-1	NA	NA	CASTEPPYNEQFF	TGTGCCAGCACCGAGCCCCCCTACAATGAGCAGTTCTTC
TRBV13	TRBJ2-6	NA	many	CASSYRVSGANVLTF	TGTGCCAGCAGTTACAGGGTCTCTGGGGCCAACGTCCTGACTTTC
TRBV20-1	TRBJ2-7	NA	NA	CSASHVSGGGEQYF	TGCAGTGCTAGTCACGTTAGCGGAGGAGGGGAGCAGTACTTC
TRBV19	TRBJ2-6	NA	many	CASSIDPLGTSGANVLTF	TGTGCCAGTAGTATAGACCCCCTGGGGACCTCTGGGGCCAACGTCCTGACTTTC
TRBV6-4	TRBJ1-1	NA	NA	CASSPGDLGNTEAFF	TGTGCCAGCAGTCCGGGAGACCTCGGGAACACTGAAGCTTTCTTT
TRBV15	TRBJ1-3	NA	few	CATSTSGNTIYF	TGTGCCACCAGCACCTCTGGAAACACCATATATTTT
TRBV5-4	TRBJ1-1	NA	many	CASSLNSMNTEAFF	TGTGCCAGCAGCTTGAATTCGATGAACACTGAAGCTTTCTTT
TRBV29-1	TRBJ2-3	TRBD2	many	CSVLSGWASTDTQYF	TGCAGCGTCCTTAGCGGGTGGGCGAGCACAGATACGCAGTATTTT
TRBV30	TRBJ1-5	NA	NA	CAWSGTAAGNQPQHF	TGTGCCTGGAGCGGGACCGCTGCGGGCAATCAGCCCCAGCATTTT
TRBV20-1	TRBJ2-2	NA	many	CSVCDLATGELFF	TGCAGTGTGTGCGACCTGGCCACCGGGGAGCTGTTTTTT
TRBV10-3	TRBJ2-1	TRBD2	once	CAISESSGAGASYNEQFF	TGTGCCATCAGTGAGTCTTCGGGAGCGGGGGCCTCCTACAATGAGCAGTTCTTC
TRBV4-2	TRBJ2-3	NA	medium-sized	CASSSNPSMRSVTDTQYF	TGTGCCAGCAGCTCCAATCCCTCTATGCGCTCCGTCACAGATACGCAGTATTTT
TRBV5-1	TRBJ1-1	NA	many	CASSLAPFEDRGTEAFF	TGCGCCAGCAGCTTGGCTCCATTCGAAGACCGGGGGACTGAAGCTTTCTTT
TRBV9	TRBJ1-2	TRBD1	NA	CASSVDGDRANYGYTF	TGTGCCAGCAGCGTAGACGGGGACAGGGCTAACTATGGCTACACCTTC
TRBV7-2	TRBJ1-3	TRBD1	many	CASSQGQGYGNTIYF	TGTGCCAGCAGTCAGGGACAGGGGTACGGAAACACCATATATTTT
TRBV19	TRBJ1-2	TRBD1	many	CASSSRSSGTERYYGYTF	TGTGCCAGTAGTAGCAGGTCCTCCGGGACAGAGCGATACTATGGCTACACCTTC
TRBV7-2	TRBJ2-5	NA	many	CASSFAKETQYF	TGTGCCAGCAGCTTCGCAAAAGAGACCCAGTACTTC
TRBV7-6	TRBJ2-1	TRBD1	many	CASSPAGQGNNEQFF	TGTGCCAGCAGCCCAGCGGGACAGGGAAACAATGAGCAGTTCTTC
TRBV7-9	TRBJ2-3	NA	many	CASSLYGTDTQYF	TGTGCCAGCAGCTTATACGGCACAGATACGCAGTATTTT
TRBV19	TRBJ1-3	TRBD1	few	CASRSLDRISGNTIYF	TGTGCCAGTAGGTCCTTGGACAGGATTTCTGGAAACACCATATATTTT
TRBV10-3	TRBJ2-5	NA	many	CAINPTGEGETQYF	TGTGCCATCAACCCGACAGGGGAGGGGGAGACCCAGTACTTC